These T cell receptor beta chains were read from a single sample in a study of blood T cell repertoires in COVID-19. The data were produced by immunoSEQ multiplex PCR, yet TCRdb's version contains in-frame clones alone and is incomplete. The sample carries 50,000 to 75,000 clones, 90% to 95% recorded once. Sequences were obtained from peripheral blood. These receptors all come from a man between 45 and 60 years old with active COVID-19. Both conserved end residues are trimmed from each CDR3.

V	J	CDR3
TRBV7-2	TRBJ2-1	ASSLGAYNEQF
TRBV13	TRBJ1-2	ASTEGDKNYGYT
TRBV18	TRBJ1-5	ASSGTRNQPQH
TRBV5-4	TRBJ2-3	ASSSRLAGTDTQY
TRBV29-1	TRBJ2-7	SARQASSYEQY
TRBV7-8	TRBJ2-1	ASSSLAGVDEQF
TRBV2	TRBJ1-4	ASSHRGPNEKLF
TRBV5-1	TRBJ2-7	ASSLEASGRGYEQY
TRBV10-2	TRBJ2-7	ASMSGFSGNYEQY
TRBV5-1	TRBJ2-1	ASSLGLATYNEQF
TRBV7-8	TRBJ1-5	ASSLPDRHQPQH
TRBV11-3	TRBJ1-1	ASSSGGETEAF
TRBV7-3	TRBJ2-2	ASSSPQGGTGELF
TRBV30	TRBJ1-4	AWSRGTANEKLF
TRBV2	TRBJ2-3	ASSSREPSTDTQY
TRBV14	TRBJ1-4	ARSTLFGTHNEKLF
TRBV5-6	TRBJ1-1	ASTYGTGNTEAF
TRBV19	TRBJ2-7	ASSIDRGAEQY
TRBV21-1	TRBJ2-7	ASSKGTRGFQRTWHRSSYEQY
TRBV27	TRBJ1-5	ASSFDRPNQPQH
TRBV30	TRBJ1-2	AAREGPGQGYT
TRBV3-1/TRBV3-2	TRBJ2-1	ASSQDWRRNNEQF
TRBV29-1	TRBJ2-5	SVKGQGRQETQY
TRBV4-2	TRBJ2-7	ASSQVLNSYSYEQY
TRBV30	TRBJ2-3	ASQGTSGGGFTDTQY
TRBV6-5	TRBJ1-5	ASSYDRLNQPQH
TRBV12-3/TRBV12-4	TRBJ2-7	ASSSRIKNEQY
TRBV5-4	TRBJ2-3	ASSWTSGGTTDTQY
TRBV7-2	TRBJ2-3	ASSLMSAYTDTQY
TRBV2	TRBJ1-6	ASSEHWTVGNSPLH
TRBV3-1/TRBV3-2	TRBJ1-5	ASSGGGAQPQH
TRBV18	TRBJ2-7	ASSPSWGGFEQY
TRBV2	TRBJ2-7	ASSDSSYEQY
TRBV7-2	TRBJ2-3	ASSFHPGLAGASTDTQY
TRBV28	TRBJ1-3	ASDGGSGNTIY
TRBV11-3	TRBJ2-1	ASSLVGGGSYNEQF
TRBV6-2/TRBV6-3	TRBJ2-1	ASSKIAGGSYNEQF
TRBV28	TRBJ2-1	ASSSPGLAGGRNEQF
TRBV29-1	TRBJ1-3	SVRQGSSGNTIY
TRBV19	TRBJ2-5	ASSYQGPETQY